Presented here are 27 T cell receptor beta chains from one specimen sequenced in a study of T cell clonality in common variable immunodeficiency. The assay was immunoSEQ multiplex PCR, and TCRdb's table has in-frame clones only and misses some. The repertoire consists of roughly 40,000 clones, none detected only once. The specimen was peripheral blood mononuclear cells. All receptors derive from a person aged 18 to 75 in good health.

This clone was observed at least ten times. The read ends 3 residues shy of where the CDR3 ends; the end is completed using the germline J gene. This sequence joins TRBV20-1 and TRBJ2-3, with D perhaps TRBD2 (5 bases). Trimming shortened V by 5 bases and J by 1 base, and 16 bases separated the two germline ends. CDR1 and CDR2 (germline): DFQATT, SNEGSKA (reference sequence). This CDR3 has 15 amino acids. The CDR3 loop is CSAPRGHTGTDTQYF. CDR3 bases read: TGCAGTGCTCCCCGAGGGCATACCGGCACAGATACG.

This clone is large. CDR3 region: CASSLTPPGQMNTGELFF. The CDR3 DNA, read in part, is TGTGCCAGCAGCTTAACTCCCCCGGGACAGATGAACACCGGGGAG. The rearrangement joins TRBV7-3 to TRBJ2-2, with TRBD1 matching 7 bases. The observed sequence ends 3 residues before the CDR3 terminus, with the missing tail filled in from the germline J gene. The CDR3 consists of 18 residues. Germline CDR1 reads SGHTA; CDR2 reads FQGTGA. Unmatched junction bases numbered 8, after V lost 0 bases and J lost 1 base.

This clone has a count of ten or more. The CDR3 loop reads CASSISTRTTDTQYF. Partial CDR3 DNA: TGTGCCAGTAGTATTTCGACTAGAACCACAGATACG. This chain joins TRBV19 and TRBJ2-3; the D gene is possibly TRBD2 (6 bases). The read terminates 3 residues ahead of where the CDR3 ends, so the germline J gene completes it. CDR3 size: 15 residues. Trimming stripped 3 bases from V and 2 bases from J, with 12 bases between. CDR1 LNHDA and CDR2 SQIVND come from the germline V gene (reference sequence).

This clone was found many times. The read comes to an end 3 residues before the CDR3 does, leaving the germline J gene to fill in the end. The J gene is TRBJ1-1, the V gene TRBV5-1; 8 positions match TRBD1. J was trimmed by 0 bases and V by 5 bases; bases with no gene match: 6. Germline CDR1 SGHRS, CDR2 YFSETQ. This CDR3 region has 15 residues. The CDR3: CASSFTGGMNTEAFF. The DNA read from the CDR3 is TGCGCCAGCAGTTTTACAGGGGGAATGAACACTGAA.

This clone was seen repeatedly, ten times or more. Coverage ceases 3 residues before the CDR3 finishes, and the germline J gene fills in the end. The J gene is TRBJ2-1, the V gene TRBV7-9; 7 bases are a match to TRBD2. The CDR3 is made up of 14 amino acids. Germline values: CDR1 SEHNR, CDR2 FQNEAQ (reference sequence). Unmatched junction bases numbered 5, after V lost 6 bases and J lost 3 bases. Partial CDR3 DNA: TGTGCCAGCAGTGCGGGAGCTGACTACAATGAG. Translated: CASSAGADYNE. Given in full, the CDR3 is CASSAGADYNEQFF.

Ten or more counts support this clone. The CDR3 end lies 3 residues beyond the end of the read and is filled in from the germline J gene. The genes are TRBV7-6 and TRBJ1-3; D is unclear. The CDR3 consists of 14 residues. Trimming took 1 base from V and 0 from J, leaving 4 bases between them. Germline CDR1 and CDR2: SGHVS and FNYEAQ. The CDR3 loop reads CASSLEHSGNTIYF. CDR3 DNA (partial): TGTGCCAGCAGCTTAGAACACTCTGGAAACACC. Full variable domain (missing parts from reference TRBV7-6 and TRBJ1-3): GAGVSQSPRYKVTKRGQDVALRCDPISGHVSLYWYRQALGQGPEFLTYFNYEAQQDKSGLPNDRFSAERPEGSISTLTIQRTEQRDSAMYRCASSLEHSGNTIYFGEGSWLTVV.

The sample holds many counts of this clone. The read terminates 3 residues ahead of where the CDR3 ends, so the germline J gene completes it. This chain joins TRBV7-9 and TRBJ1-4, with D perhaps matching TRBD1 (6 bases). This CDR3 spans 15 amino acids. Per germline, CDR1 SEHNR and CDR2 FQNEAQ (reference sequence). Trimming pared 5 bases from V and 5 bases from J, leaving 15 bases between. The CDR3 DNA, read in part, is TGTGCCAGCAGCGACCGGGACACGGAGAATGAAAAA. It codes for CASSDRDTENEK. The whole CDR3 reads CASSDRDTENEKLFF.

This clone was counted many times. The CDR3 is cut off 3 residues early in the read; its end comes from the germline J gene. V gene TRBV20-1 combines with J gene TRBJ2-2; D remains unclear. Germline V lookup: CDR1 DFQATT, CDR2 SNEGSKA (reference sequence). The CDR3 runs 15 residues. The CDR3 loop is CSAREDNSYNSPLFF. The DNA read from the CDR3 is TGCAGTGCTAGAGAAGACAACTCCTATAATTCACCG.

This clone was recorded many times. The read ends 3 residues before the CDR3 terminus; that terminus is restored from the germline J gene. The gene calls are TRBV5-1 and TRBJ1-1; a possible D gene is TRBD1 (5 bases). V was clipped by 4 bases and J by 1 base, with 14 bases between them. The CDR3 is 15 amino acids. Germline V gene sequence: CDR1 SGHRS, CDR2 YFSETQ. The chain's CDR3 is CASSLAGSPNTEAFF. The sequenced part of the CDR3 DNA is TGCGCCAGCAGCCTGGCAGGGTCCCCGAACACTGAA.

By its share, this clone is medium-sized. Incomplete CDR3 DNA: TGTGCCTGGAGGAATAGCGGGGGGGTAGATACG. The encoded protein is CAWRNSGGVDT. The entire CDR3 sequence reads CAWRNSGGVDTQYF. The chain recombines TRBV30 with TRBJ2-3; 11 bases map to TRBD2. The missing CDR3 end, 3 residues past where the read stops, is filled in from the germline J gene. Germline lookup yields CDR1 GTSNPN and CDR2 SVGIG (reference sequence). The CDR3 runs 14 residues. V was pared by 3 bases and J by 5 bases, with 4 bases of the junction left unmatched.

This clone was picked up many times. The sequence runs out 3 residues before the end of the CDR3; the remainder is reconstructed from the germline J gene. This rearrangement joins TRBV7-2 to TRBJ1-2, with 8 bases aligning to TRBD1. The length of the CDR3 is 14 residues. Trimming took 2 bases from V and 7 from J; bases not matched to a gene: 6. Germline CDR1 SGHTA, CDR2 FQGNSA. CDR3 sequence: CASSLPGQAPGYTF. The CDR3 bases that were read are TGTGCCAGCAGCTTACCGGGACAGGCCCCTGGC. The variable domain in full, with the rest retrieved from reference TRBV7-2 and TRBJ1-2, is GAGVSQSPSNKVTEKGKDVELRCDPISGHTALYWYRQSLGQGLEFLIYFQGNSAPDKSGLPSDRFSAERTGGSVSTLTIQRTQQEDSAVYLCASSLPGQAPGYTFGSGTRLTVV.

This clone occurred a few times. The read stops 3 residues short of the end of the CDR3; the missing end is completed from the germline J gene. V gene TRBV19 combines with J gene TRBJ2-1; 8 positions match TRBD2. The CDR3 spans 18 residues. V dropped 5 bases and J dropped 3; count of bases not matched to a gene: 15. Germline V gene lookup returns CDR1 LNHDA and CDR2 SQIVND (reference sequence). This CDR3 reads CASSSPGTSFKDYNEQFF. Incomplete CDR3 DNA: TGTGCCAGTAGTTCCCCCGGGACTAGTTTTAAAGACTACAATGAG.

The sample holds many counts of this clone. Coverage ceases 3 residues before the CDR3 finishes, and the germline J gene fills in the end. V is TRBV20-1 and J is TRBJ2-3, with 8 bases aligning to TRBD2. Per germline, CDR1 DFQATT and CDR2 SNEGSKA (reference sequence). The CDR3 runs to 17 residues. V was pared by 5 bases and J by 1 base, with 14 bases of the junction left unmatched. CDR3 bases read: TGCAGTGCTCCCGCCCCAGGAGCGGGAGTCGGCACAGATACG. It is translated as CSAPAPGAGVGTDT. The whole CDR3 sequence reads CSAPAPGAGVGTDTQYF.

CDR3 DNA, as far as it was read: TGTGCCACCTCAGGTCGACAGGAATATGGC. Amino acid sequence: CATSGRQEYG. The complete CDR3 protein is CATSGRQEYGYTF. The chain employs TRBV2 and TRBJ1-2, with D possibly matching TRBD1 (6 bases). The CDR3 end is not reached by the read, which stops 3 residues before it; the germline J gene fills it in. V was cut by 10 bases and J by 5 bases, with 17 bases left in between. The CDR3 runs to 13 residues. CDR1 SNHLY and CDR2 FYNNEI come from the germline V gene.

This clone was seen a few times. The covered CDR3 bases are TGTGCCAGCAGCTTGCAAGGGTCTTATAATTCACCC. The encoded protein is CASSLQGSYNSP. The full CDR3 protein is CASSLQGSYNSPLHF. The gene calls are TRBV5-5 and TRBJ1-6; D unresolved. The sequenced fragment ends 3 residues before the CDR3 boundary, so the rest is inferred from the germline J gene. Trimming cost V 1 base and J 4 bases, with 9 bases left between them. CDR3 length equals 15 residues. The germline gives CDR1 SGHKS, CDR2 YYEKEE (reference sequence). The full variable domain, its missing parts supplied by reference TRBV5-5 and TRBJ1-6, is DAGVTQSPTHLIKTRGQQVTLRCSPISGHKSVSWYQQVLGQGPQFIFQYYEKEERGRGNFPDRFSARQFPNYSSELNVNALLLGDSALYLCASSLQGSYNSPLHFGNGTRLTVT.

Ten or more counts support this clone. The read comes to an end 3 residues before the CDR3 does, leaving the germline J gene to fill in the end. This sequence joins TRBV29-1 and TRBJ2-5; the match to TRBD2 covers 9 bases. The germline CDR1 and CDR2 sequences are SQVTM and ANQGSEA. Unmatched junction bases numbered 8, after V lost 4 bases and J lost 2 bases. The CDR3 runs 15 residues. The CDR3 DNA, read in part, is TGCAGCGTTGCCTTAGCGGGAGACCATCAAGAGACC. This encodes CSVALAGDHQET. The complete CDR3 sequence is CSVALAGDHQETQYF.

The sample holds many counts of this clone. The CDR3 end is not reached by the read, which stops 3 residues before it; the germline J gene fills it in. The chain employs TRBV5-1 and TRBJ2-7; 9 bases are shared with TRBD1. Germline CDR1 is SGHRS and CDR2 is YFSETQ. CDR3 length: 14 residues. After removal of 6 bases from V and 2 bases from J, the junction contained 6 bases not matched to a gene. CDR3 region: CASNRDRAPYEQYF. The covered CDR3 bases are TGCGCCAGCAACCGGGACAGGGCTCCCTACGAG.

This clone has ten or more counts. The read ends 3 residues before the CDR3 terminus; that terminus is restored from the germline J gene. V is TRBV19 and J is TRBJ1-2, with 9 positions matching TRBD1. CDR1 is LNHDA and CDR2 is SQIVND in the germline V gene (reference sequence). The CDR3 is 16 amino acids. V lost 2 bases to trimming and J lost 4 bases; unmatched junction nucleotides: 8. The CDR3 here is CASSIRGTGITYGYTF. The CDR3 bases that were read are TGTGCCAGTAGTATAAGGGGGACAGGGATCACCTATGGC.

This clone has a count of ten or more. Coverage ceases 3 residues before the CDR3 finishes, and the germline J gene fills in the end. This rearrangement joins TRBV20-1 to TRBJ2-7, with TRBD2 matching over 7 bases. CDR3 length: 15 amino acids. With V trimmed by 1 base and J by 0 bases, 6 bases remained unmatched. CDR1 is DFQATT and CDR2 is SNEGSKA in the germline V gene (reference sequence). Partial CDR3 DNA: TGCAGTGCTAGAGCTCTAGCGGCAAGCTCCTACGAG. It is translated as CSARALAASSYE. The entire CDR3 protein is CSARALAASSYEQYF.

The CDR3 region is CASSDRDRNSGANVLTF. The sequenced CDR3 bases are TGTGCCAGCAGCGACCGGGACAGGAACTCTGGGGCCAACGTC. This chain connects TRBV7-6 to TRBJ2-6, with TRBD1 matching over 8 bases. From the germline J gene comes the end of the CDR3, since the read stops 3 residues before it. The CDR3 loop spans 17 amino acids. In germline, CDR1 is SGHVS, CDR2 FNYEAQ. V lost 5 bases, J lost 0 bases, and 6 bases stayed unmatched.

Ten or more counts support this clone. The observed sequence ends 3 residues before the CDR3 terminus, with the missing tail filled in from the germline J gene. The chain uses TRBV29-1 and TRBJ1-1; 9 bases agree with TRBD1. Losses at the gene ends were 5 bases for V and 4 bases for J; bases not matched to a gene: 5. There are 13 residues in the CDR3. CDR1 SQVTM and CDR2 ANQGSEA come from the germline V gene. CDR3 DNA (partial): TGCAGCGTTATGGGACAGGGACGCACTGAA. This encodes CSVMGQGRTE. The full CDR3 is CSVMGQGRTEAFF. Full variable domain (rest looked up from reference TRBV29-1 and TRBJ1-1): SAVISQKPSRDICQRGTSLTIQCQVDSQVTMMFWYRQQPGQSLTLIATANQGSEATYESGFVIDKFPISRPNLTFSTLTVSNMSPEDSSIYLCSVMGQGRTEAFFGQGTRLTVV.

This clone has ten or more counts. The read halts 3 residues ahead of the CDR3 end, with the missing end drawn from the germline J gene. This chain joins TRBV20-1 and TRBJ2-3; TRBD2 matches 7 bases. Germline lookup yields CDR1 DFQATT and CDR2 SNEGSKA (reference sequence). Germline trimming cut 5 bases from V and 5 bases from J; bases unmatched to any gene: 4. CDR3 size: 12 residues. The chain's CDR3 is CSAPGGIDTQYF. CDR3 bases read: TGCAGTGCTCCCGGGGGGATAGATACG.

This clone has ten or more counts. The CDR3 goes on 3 residues after the read ends, and that part is filled in from the germline J gene. The chain employs TRBV5-4 and TRBJ1-1, with D maybe TRBD1 (5 bases). Trimming removed 1 base from V and 1 base from J, with 8 bases in between. Germline V gives CDR1 SGHNT, CDR2 YYREEE (reference sequence). The CDR3 is 14 residues long. The CDR3 bases that were read are TGTGCCAGCAGCTTGACAGGAGGGAACACTGAA. As protein: CASSLTGGNTE. The complete CDR3 sequence is CASSLTGGNTEAFF.

Many counts were recorded for this clone. The CDR3 goes on 3 residues after the read ends, and that part is filled in from the germline J gene. The chain employs TRBV20-1 and TRBJ1-2; perhaps TRBD1 as D (5 bases). Germline values: CDR1 DFQATT, CDR2 SNEGSKA (reference sequence). CDR3 size: 14 residues. The covered CDR3 bases are TGCAGTGCTAGGGACCAGGGACTCCCCGGGGGC. This translates into CSARDQGLPGG. The full CDR3 sequence reads CSARDQGLPGGYTF.

As concerns this clone: Read data end 3 residues before the CDR3 end; the end is taken from the germline J gene. The V call is TRBV7-9, the J call TRBJ2-1, with unresolved D. Between the trimmed V and J ends, which lost 2 bases and 4 bases, there was a span of 6 bases. Germline V gene data show CDR1 as SEHNR and CDR2 as FQNEAQ (reference sequence). The CDR3 spans 13 residues. The DNA read from the CDR3 is TGTGCCAGCAGCTTACCAGTATACAATGAG. Residues: CASSLPVYNE. The full CDR3 protein reads CASSLPVYNEQFF.

The table lists this clone with a few counts. With the read ending 3 residues before the CDR3 end, the germline J gene is used to fill in that end. This rearrangement joins TRBV5-1 to TRBJ2-1; 7 bases agree with TRBD2. This CDR3 spans 17 amino acids. The J segment lost 6 bases and the V segment lost 1 base, leaving 13 bases of the junction unmatched. The V gene's germline CDR1 is SGHRS and CDR2 YFSETQ. The sequenced CDR3 bases are TGCGCCAGCAGCTTGAAAGCGGGACGACTTCCGACCAATGAG. Encoded protein: CASSLKAGRLPTNE. The CDR3 as a whole reads CASSLKAGRLPTNEQFF.

This clone was observed many times. The CDR3 end is not reached by the read, which stops 3 residues before it; the germline J gene fills it in. The gene calls are TRBV18 and TRBJ2-7; TRBD1 agrees at 7 bases. The CDR3 runs 14 residues. V gave up 3 bases and J gave up 4 bases; unmatched junction bases: 6. CDR1 is KGHSH and CDR2 is LQKENI in the germline V gene. The DNA read from the CDR3 is TGTGCCAGCTCACCTCTGGGACAGCTATACGAG. As protein: CASSPLGQLYE. The whole CDR3 reads CASSPLGQLYEQYF.